One TCR beta chain is described in this entry. The antigen remains unidentified. This record belongs to a study of shared clonotypes between healthy human individuals. Study-wide results and caveats: Non-shared clonotypes showed lower generation probabilities than clonotypes common to all four donors. Depth was large, yet rarefaction showed that sorted-subset sequencing was incomplete.

This CDR3 spans 16 amino acids. V was clipped by 6 bases and J by 6 bases; unmatched bases: 17. Per germline, CDR1 MDHEN and CDR2 SYDVKM. TCRdb's copy holds only in-frame clones and misses some; the assay was immunoSEQ multiplex PCR. The table has 1.5 million to 1.9 million clones, 95% to 99% seen once; the top ten hold roughly 0.42%. This TCR was recovered from a man aged 25-45 years in good health. The sample comprised naive CD4+ T cells sorted from blood. Stated subset: CD45RA+ positively selected. The chain carries TRBV28 and TRBJ2-7; 7 bases fit TRBD1. The CDR3 is CASSIRFGTDAGEQYF. DNA of the CDR3: TGTGCCAGCAGCATTAGGTTCGGGACAGATGCTGGCGAGCAGTACTTC. The full variable domain, in which reference TRBV28 and TRBJ2-7 provide the parts outside the CDR3, is DVKVTQSSRYLVKRTGEKVFLECVQDMDHENMFWYRQDPGLGLRLIYFSYDVKMKEKGDIPEGYSVSREKKERFSLILESASTNQTSMYLCASSIRFGTDAGEQYFGPGTRLTVT.